The clone carrying this T cell receptor (beta chain) was counted ten times or more. This sample was taken from a study of CD8 T cells in ankylosing spondylitis. Each CDR3 protein is one row after TCRdb ran MiXCR on the 5' RACE reads. Of about 300,000 distinct CDR3 sequences in the sample, 11% were seen once. Trimming at V came to 8 bases and at J to 3 bases, leaving 7 bases not matched to a gene. This CDR3 is 15 amino acids long. The TCR was taken from a female donor with ankylosing spondylitis or in good health (not recorded which). The chain is built from TRBV12-3 or TRBV12-4 and TRBJ1-3; 10 positions match TRBD1. Sequencing was done on a sample of blood, either unsorted or a sorted T cell fraction (not recorded which). The CDR3 region is CASRDRGLGGNTIYF. The CDR3 nucleotides read TGTGCCAGCCGAGACAGGGGGCTAGGTGGAAACACCATATATTTT.